This paragraph reports one T cell receptor beta chain. Authors' processing steps: Amplification from reference gene primers served as the basis for estimated nucleated cell counts. Clones were sequenced by immunoSEQ multiplex PCR, and TCRdb holds only the in-frame ones, with some missing. V and J calls and clone size come straight from that table; D and trimming were deduced from the DNA. Among 300,000 to 450,000 clones listed, about 89% were seen once. Seattle patients were enrolled while actively infected and followed longitudinally. This record comes from a study of blood T cell repertoires in COVID-19. Germline lookup yields CDR1 LNHDA and CDR2 SQIVND (reference sequence). J gave up 1 base and V 10 bases, and 4 bases lay outside the gene matches. This CDR3 is built from 12 residues.

The TCR was taken from a woman in her twenties or thirties with COVID-19, enrolled during active disease. The chain employs TRBV19 and TRBJ2-7; TRBD1 matches 7 bases. Sequencing was carried out using peripheral blood. CDR3 bases: TGTGCCACCAAACAGGGGTCCTACGAGCAGTACTTC. It codes for CATKQGSYEQYF.